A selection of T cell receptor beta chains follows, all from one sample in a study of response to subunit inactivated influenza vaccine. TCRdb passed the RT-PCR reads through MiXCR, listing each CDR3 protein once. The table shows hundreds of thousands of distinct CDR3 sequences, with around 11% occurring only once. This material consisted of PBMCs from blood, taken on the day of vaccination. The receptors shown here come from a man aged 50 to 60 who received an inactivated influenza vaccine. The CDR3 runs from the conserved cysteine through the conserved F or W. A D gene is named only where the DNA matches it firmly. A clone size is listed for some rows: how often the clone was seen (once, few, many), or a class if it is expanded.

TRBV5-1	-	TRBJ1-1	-	CASSLSGDEAFF	TGCGCCAGCAGCTTATCGGGGGATGAAGCTTTCTTT
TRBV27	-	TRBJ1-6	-	CASSPWTQGSPLHF	TGTGCCAGCAGTCCCTGGACCCAGGGTTCACCCCTCCACTTT
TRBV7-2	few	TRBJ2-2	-	CASSLTRENTGELFF	TGTGCCAGCAGCTTAACCAGGGAAAACACCGGGGAGCTGTTTTTT
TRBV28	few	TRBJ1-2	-	CASRLDRSYGYTF	TGTGCCAGCAGGCTTGACAGGTCCTATGGCTACACCTTC
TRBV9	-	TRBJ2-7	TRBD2	CASSANTKAGGSPYEQYF	TGTGCCAGCAGCGCTAATACCAAAGCGGGAGGCTCCCCCTACGAGCAGTACTTC
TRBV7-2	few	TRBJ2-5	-	CASSSETVQETQYF	TGTGCCAGCAGCTCCGAGACAGTCCAAGAGACCCAGTACTTC
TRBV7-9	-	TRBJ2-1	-	CATELGAGIYNEQFF	TGTGCCACCGAACTGGGGGCGGGGATCTACAATGAGCAGTTCTTC
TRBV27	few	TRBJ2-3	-	CASSLHVTTSTDTQYF	TGTGCCAGCAGTTTACATGTGACTACGAGCACAGATACGCAGTATTTT
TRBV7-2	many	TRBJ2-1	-	CASSFAQSYNEQFF	TGTGCCAGCAGCTTTGCACAGTCCTACAATGAGCAGTTCTTC
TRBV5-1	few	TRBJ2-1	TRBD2	CASSFGGSRNEQFF	TGCGCCAGCAGCTTCGGCGGGAGTCGCAATGAGCAGTTCTTC
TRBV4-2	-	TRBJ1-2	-	CASSTDGIYGYTF	TGTGCCAGCAGCACGGACGGAATCTATGGCTACACCTTC
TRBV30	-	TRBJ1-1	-	CAWSIAGFVTEAFF	TGTGCCTGGAGTATAGCAGGGTTTGTAACTGAAGCTTTCTTT
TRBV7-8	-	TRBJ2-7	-	CASSLRAIASYEQYF	TGTGCCAGCAGCTTACGGGCTATCGCCTCCTACGAGCAGTACTTC
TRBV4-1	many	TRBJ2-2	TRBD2	CASSTSGRGSGELFF	TGCGCCAGCAGCACAAGCGGGAGGGGTTCCGGGGAGCTGTTTTTT
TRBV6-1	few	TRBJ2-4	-	CASSEVGRVNIQYF	TGTGCCAGCAGTGAAGTCGGAAGGGTAAACATTCAGTACTTC
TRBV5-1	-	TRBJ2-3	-	CASSLVGGKNTDTQYF	TGCGCCAGCAGCTTGGTTGGCGGGAAAAACACAGATACGCAGTATTTT
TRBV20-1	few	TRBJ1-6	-	CSARQPGLQRGSPLHF	TGCAGTGCTCGTCAACCGGGACTCCAAAGGGGTTCACCCCTCCACTTT
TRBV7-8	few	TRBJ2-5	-	CASSLRAKETQYF	TGTGCCAGCAGCTTACGGGCAAAAGAGACCCAGTACTTC
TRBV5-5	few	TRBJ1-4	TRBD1	CASSSTGTINEKLFF	TGTGCCAGCAGCTCGACAGGGACGATCAATGAAAAACTGTTTTTT
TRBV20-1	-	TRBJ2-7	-	CSASRDGTYEQYF	TGCAGTGCTTCCCGGGACGGGACCTACGAGCAGTACTTC
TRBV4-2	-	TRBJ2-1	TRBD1	CASSQEQGIHNEQFF	TGTGCCAGCAGCCAAGAACAGGGGATCCACAATGAGCAGTTCTTC
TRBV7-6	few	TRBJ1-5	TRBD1	CASSAGQGGNQPQHF	TGTGCCAGCAGCGCTGGACAGGGGGGCAATCAGCCCCAGCATTTT
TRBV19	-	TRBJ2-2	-	CASSNSPNTGELFF	TGTGCCAGTAGTAACAGTCCGAACACCGGGGAGCTGTTTTTT
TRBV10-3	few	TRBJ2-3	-	CAISESRASSTDTQYF	TGTGCCATCAGTGAGTCGAGGGCTTCTAGCACAGATACGCAGTATTTT
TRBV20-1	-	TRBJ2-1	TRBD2	CSARDPGLDYEQFF	TGCAGTGCTAGAGATCCCGGACTAGACTATGAGCAGTTCTTC
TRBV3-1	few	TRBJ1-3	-	CASSVKIGNTIYF	TGTGCCAGCAGCGTAAAGATCGGAAACACCATATATTTT
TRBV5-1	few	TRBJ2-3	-	CASSLAGPRDTQYF	TGCGCCAGCAGCTTGGCGGGCCCGCGCGATACGCAGTATTTT
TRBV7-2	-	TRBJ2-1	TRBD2	CASSLTGTTHNEQFF	TGTGCCAGCAGCTTAACCGGGACTACTCACAATGAGCAGTTCTTC
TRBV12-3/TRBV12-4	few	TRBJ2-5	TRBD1	CASSFGTGVGETQYF	TGTGCCAGCAGTTTTGGGACAGGGGTCGGGGAGACCCAGTACTTC
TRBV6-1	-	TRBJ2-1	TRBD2	CASSEVLAGYNEQFF	TGTGCCAGCAGTGAAGTGCTAGCGGGGTACAATGAGCAGTTCTTC
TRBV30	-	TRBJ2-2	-	CAWSWRQTNTGELFF	TGTGCCTGGAGTTGGAGACAAACGAACACCGGGGAGCTGTTTTTT
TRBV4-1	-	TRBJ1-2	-	CASSPGQIPNYGYTF	TGCGCCAGCAGCCCCGGACAGATACCTAACTATGGCTACACCTTC
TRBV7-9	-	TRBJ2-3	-	CASSLSLNTQYF	TGTGCCAGCAGCTTATCTTTAAATACGCAGTATTTT
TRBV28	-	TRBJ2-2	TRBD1	CASSLGGRGLGGELFF	TGTGCCAGCAGTTTAGGGGGCAGGGGGCTTGGCGGGGAGCTGTTTTTT
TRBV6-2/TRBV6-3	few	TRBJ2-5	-	CASNHRTALGQGTQYF	TGTGCCAGCAACCATCGGACAGCCCTGGGGCAAGGGACCCAGTACTTC
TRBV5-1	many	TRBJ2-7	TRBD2	CASSLSGRSYEQYF	TGTGCCAGCAGCTTAAGCGGGAGGTCCTACGAGCAGTACTTC
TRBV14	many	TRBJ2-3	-	CASSRGGAVGDTQYF	TGTGCCAGCAGCCGTGGGGGAGCGGTGGGAGATACGCAGTATTTT
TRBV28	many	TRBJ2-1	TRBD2	CASSPGTSVSYNEQFF	TGTGCCAGCAGTCCCGGGACTAGCGTCTCCTACAATGAGCAGTTCTTC
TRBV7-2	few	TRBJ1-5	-	CASSLGVLGPQHF	TGTGCCAGCAGCTTAGGGGTACTAGGGCCCCAGCATTTT
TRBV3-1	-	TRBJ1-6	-	CASSQDYNSPLHF	TGTGCCAGCAGCCAAGACTATAATTCACCCCTCCACTTT
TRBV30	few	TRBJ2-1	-	CAWSVPSTVYNEQFF	TGTGCCTGGAGTGTCCCATCGACGGTCTACAATGAGCAGTTCTTC
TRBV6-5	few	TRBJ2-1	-	CASSNPGRGNEQFF	TGTGCCAGCAGTAACCCTGGCAGGGGCAATGAGCAGTTCTTC